What follows are 2 T cell receptor beta chains derived from one specimen sequenced in a study of STAT5B mutations in CD4+ large granular lymphocyte leukemia. Clones were read by immunoSEQ multiplex PCR, and TCRdb kept only the in-frame ones, dropping some. This repertoire shows some 38,000 clones, 70% to 90% found once; its top ten account for around 1.3%. Sequences were obtained from CD4+ T cells from blood buffy coats. The receptors stem from a human donor in good health.

The V call is TRBV19, the J call TRBJ1-2; D is unclear. V dropped 5 bases and J dropped 1 base, with 17 bases sitting between them. This CDR3 region has 16 residues. Germline V CDR1 and CDR2: LNHDA, SQIVND (reference sequence). The CDR3 region has the DNA TGTGCCAGTAGTTCAGCCTCCGGGCCGATTAACTATGGCTACACCTTC. Protein sequence: CASSSASGPINYGYTF.

The chain joins TRBV19 to TRBJ2-3; no reliable D call. V lost 5 bases and J 4 bases, leaving 13 bases between the germline ends. Germline V lookup: CDR1 LNHDA, CDR2 SQIVND (reference sequence). CDR3 length: 14 amino acids. DNA of the CDR3: TGTGCCAGTAGTCCTACTACCTCGGCAGATACGCAGTATTTT. Its protein is CASSPTTSADTQYF. Based on the CDR3 plus reference TRBV19 and TRBJ2-3, the full variable domain is DGGITQSPKYLFRKEGQNVTLSCEQNLNHDAMYWYRQDPGQGLRLIYYSQIVNDFQKGDIAEGYSVSREKKESFPLTVTSAQKNPTAFYLCASSPTTSADTQYFGPGTRLTVL.